These 28 T cell receptor beta chains share one sample of origin, sequenced in a study of T cell responses to AZD1222 COVID-19 vaccine. TCRdb's table, derived via immunoSEQ multiplex PCR, lists solely in-frame clones and lacks some. The sample shows around 77,000 clones, 70% to 90% of them seen only once. The sample in question was peripheral blood, obtained on day 0 of AZD1222 vaccination. These receptors were obtained from an adult in good health.

The V gene is TRBV5-1, the J gene TRBJ2-7, with D tentatively TRBD1 (7 bases). The CDR3 sequence is 15 residues long. V dropped 2 bases and J dropped 6 bases, with 18 bases sitting between them. CDR1 and CDR2 (germline): SGHRS, YFSETQ. DNA for the CDR3: TGCGCCAGCAGCTTCTCCCAGGGGGGACGGCCCGAGCAGTACTTC. This translates into CASSFSQGGRPEQYF.

The chain is built from TRBV28 and TRBJ1-2, with D perhaps matching TRBD1 (6 bases). The germline gives CDR1 MDHEN, CDR2 SYDVKM. V gave up 6 bases and J gave up 6 bases, with 14 bases separating them. This CDR3 region has 13 residues. The CDR3 DNA follows: TGTGCCAGCAGATCCACGGGGGCGGATGGCTACACCTTC. Its translation is CASRSTGADGYTF.

The chain joins TRBV28 to TRBJ1-2; D perhaps matches TRBD1 (6 bases). Germline CDR1 reads MDHEN; CDR2 reads SYDVKM. The length of the CDR3 is 14 residues. The V end lost 6 bases, the J end lost 8 bases, and 19 bases lay between the germline ends. The CDR3 DNA reads TGTGCCAGCAGGGACAGTCGGATTCGAGGGGGCTACACCTTC. Protein sequence: CASRDSRIRGGYTF.

In this sample, this clone turned up many times. The rearrangement uses TRBV6-5 and TRBJ1-4; no reliable D call. Looked up from germline, CDR1 is MNHEY and CDR2 is SVGAGI. The CDR3 loop spans 14 amino acids. V was trimmed by 2 bases and J by 4 bases, leaving 8 bases between them. The CDR3 sequence is CASSYGQHNEKLFF. CDR3 in DNA: TGTGCCAGCAGTTACGGGCAGCATAATGAAAAACTGTTTTTT.

This chain joins TRBV6-5 and TRBJ2-1; possibly TRBD1 or TRBD2 for D (5 bases each). V gave up 4 bases and J gave up 6 bases, with 16 bases separating them. CDR3 length: 15 residues. Per germline, CDR1 MNHEY and CDR2 SVGAGI. CDR3 sequence (DNA): TGTGCCAGCAGTTCCCGGGACCAGAAAATCAATGAGCAGTTCTTC. This translates into CASSSRDQKINEQFF.

The count of this clone is one. J is TRBJ1-5 and V is TRBV19, with no clear D. The V gene's germline CDR1 is LNHDA and CDR2 SQIVND (reference sequence). The CDR3 covers 12 residues. V lost 0 bases to trimming and J lost 11 bases, with 8 bases between them. The CDR3 DNA reads as TGTGCCAGTAGTATAGATCTATCGGCCCAGCATTTT. Translation gives CASSIDLSAQHF.

V is TRBV28 and J is TRBJ2-1; D not resolved. V was trimmed by 6 bases and J by 5 bases, leaving 20 bases between them. Germline loops: CDR1 MDHEN, CDR2 SYDVKM. The CDR3 extends over 16 amino acids. CDR3 sequence (DNA): TGTGCCAGCAGCTTCCCGATGGGTACCCGAAACAATGAGCAGTTCTTC. Protein: CASSFPMGTRNNEQFF.

This clone was recorded only once. J is TRBJ2-2 and V is TRBV28, with 10 bases matching TRBD2. Germline loops: CDR1 MDHEN, CDR2 SYDVKM. This CDR3 has 15 residues. Trimming cost V 6 bases and J 3 bases; bases outside gene matches: 4. CDR3 nucleotides: TGTGCCAGCAGCCACAGCGGGAGGGACACCGGGGAGCTGTTTTTT. This sequence encodes CASSHSGRDTGELFF.

This rearrangement joins TRBV27 to TRBJ2-1, with 7 bases fitting TRBD2. Germline V CDR1 and CDR2: MNHEY, SMNVEV (reference sequence). The V segment lost 4 bases and the J segment 7 bases; nucleotides outside the gene matches: 10. The CDR3 runs to 15 residues. CDR3 amino acids: CASSSPWGGENEQFF. The CDR3 region has the DNA TGTGCCAGCAGTTCCCCCTGGGGGGGAGAGAATGAGCAGTTCTTC.

J is TRBJ2-3 and V is TRBV2; weak D call: TRBD2 (6 bases). This CDR3 is 15 amino acids long. The germline gives CDR1 SNHLY, CDR2 FYNNEI. V was shortened by 3 bases and J by 2 bases, with 12 bases between the two germline ends. The CDR3 loop reads CASSDVAGYTDTQYF. CDR3 sequence (DNA): TGTGCCAGCAGTGATGTGGCGGGGTACACAGATACGCAGTATTTT.

This clone was recorded once. The chain employs TRBV6-5 and TRBJ1-3, with TRBD1 identical over 7 bases. This CDR3 has 15 residues. J was trimmed by 6 bases and V by 6 bases; bases with no gene match: 11. The germline V gene encodes CDR1 MNHEY and CDR2 SVGAGI. Here the CDR3 DNA reads TGTGCCAGCAGCCCCACCTGGACAGGTGAAAACACCATATATTTT. The encoded protein is CASSPTWTGENTIYF.

The chain combines TRBV6-2 or TRBV6-3 with TRBJ2-7; no clear D gene. The CDR3 sequence is 13 residues long. The germline V and J ends were trimmed by 2 bases and 0 bases, with 5 bases remaining between them. Germline assignment: CDR1 MNHEY and CDR2 SVGEGT. The CDR3: CASSYQSSYEQYF. CDR3 nucleotides: TGTGCCAGCAGTTACCAGAGCTCCTACGAGCAGTACTTC.

V is TRBV9 and J is TRBJ2-5; D possibly corresponds to TRBD1 (6 bases). CDR3 length: 16 residues. V gave up 5 bases and J gave up 4 bases, with 21 bases separating them. Germline CDR1 is SGDLS and CDR2 is YYNGEE. CDR3 protein: CASSTTVGEGGETQYF. CDR3 sequence (DNA): TGTGCCAGCAGTACCACGGTAGGGGAAGGGGGAGAGACCCAGTACTTC.

The chain recombines TRBV9 with TRBJ1-4, with D hard to call. Germline CDR1 SGDLS, CDR2 YYNGEE. The CDR3 is 14 amino acids. The germline V and J ends were trimmed by 3 bases and 8 bases, with 14 bases remaining between them. The CDR3 is CASSAPAQTEKLFF. The CDR3 DNA reads as TGTGCCAGCAGCGCCCCCGCCCAGACCGAAAAACTGTTTTTT.

The CDR3 DNA is TGTGCCAGCAGCTTAGGAGCAGGCCGTCAAGAGACCCAGTACTTC. Protein sequence: CASSLGAGRQETQYF. V usage is TRBV7-2 and J usage is TRBJ2-5; D not resolved. Germline V gene data show CDR1 as SGHTA and CDR2 as FQGNSA. V lost 1 base, J lost 2 bases, and 11 bases lay in between. This CDR3 contains 15 residues. The full variable domain, completed using reference TRBV7-2 and TRBJ2-5, is GAGVSQSPSNKVTEKGKDVELRCDPISGHTALYWYRQSLGQGLEFLIYFQGNSAPDKSGLPSDRFSAERTGGSVSTLTIQRTQQEDSAVYLCASSLGAGRQETQYFGPGTRLLVL.

The sample holds a few counts of this clone. The gene calls are TRBV14 and TRBJ2-1; possibly TRBD1 for D (6 bases). Between the trimmed V and J ends, which lost 1 base and 6 bases, there was a span of 13 bases. This CDR3 is 15 amino acids long. CDR1 and CDR2 (germline): SGHDN, FVKESK. CDR3 sequence reads: CASSQVQGYANEQFF. The CDR3, as DNA: TGTGCCAGCAGCCAAGTTCAGGGGTATGCCAATGAGCAGTTCTTC.

V and J are TRBV5-1 and TRBJ1-6; 9 bases map to TRBD1. The ends lost 1 base at V and 6 bases at J; junction bases unmatched: 2. This CDR3 region has 15 residues. CDR1 SGHRS and CDR2 YFSETQ come from the germline V gene. CDR3 amino acids: CASSLTGGSNSPLHF. CDR3 bases: TGCGCCAGCAGCTTGACAGGGGGCAGTAATTCACCCCTCCACTTT. The entire variable domain, with the rest obtained from reference TRBV5-1 and TRBJ1-6, is as follows: KAGVTQTPRYLIKTRGQQVTLSCSPISGHRSVSWYQQTPGQGLQFLFEYFSETQRNKGNFPGRFSGRQFSNSRSEMNVSTLELGDSALYLCASSLTGGSNSPLHFGNGTRLTVT.

V and J are TRBV11-2 and TRBJ2-5; D ambiguous. The V and J ends lost 2 bases and 5 bases respectively, with 12 bases between them. The CDR3 runs to 14 residues. The V gene's germline CDR1 is SGHAT and CDR2 FQNNGV. This CDR3 reads CASSLFMVGETQYF. Written as DNA, the CDR3 is TGTGCCAGCAGCTTATTTATGGTCGGCGAGACCCAGTACTTC.

This clone was found a few times. J is TRBJ1-4 and V is TRBV9; no reliable D call. Per germline, CDR1 SGDLS and CDR2 YYNGEE. The CDR3 covers 14 residues. V was trimmed by 4 bases and J by 5 bases, leaving 12 bases between them. The CDR3 sequence is CASSIGRPNEKLFF. As DNA, the CDR3 is TGTGCCAGCAGCATCGGGCGGCCGAATGAAAAACTGTTTTTT.

The rearrangement joins TRBV11-1 to TRBJ1-1; perhaps TRBD1 as D (6 bases). The CDR3 runs 14 residues. Germline V gives CDR1 SGHAT, CDR2 FQDESV (reference sequence). V shed 4 bases and J shed 2 bases, with 11 bases lying between them. The CDR3 nucleotides are TGTGCCAGCAGCTCGGACAGAACAAACACTGAAGCTTTCTTT. It encodes CASSSDRTNTEAFF.

V and J are TRBV5-4 and TRBJ1-2, with 7 bases that match TRBD1. Trimming removed 0 bases from V and 0 bases from J; junction bases left unmatched: 5. The germline gives CDR1 SGHNT, CDR2 YYREEE (reference sequence). The CDR3 length is 16 residues. The CDR3, as DNA: TGTGCCAGCAGCTTGGGCGGACAGGCCGCTAACTATGGCTACACCTTC. It yields the protein CASSLGGQAANYGYTF.

The chain is built from TRBV7-2 and TRBJ1-3; TRBD1 matches at 8 bases. The CDR3 covers 16 residues. The germline CDR1 and CDR2 sequences are SGHTA and FQGNSA. The V segment lost 1 base and the J segment 5 bases; nucleotides outside the gene matches: 7. In DNA, the CDR3 is TGTGCCAGCAGCTTAGGTGGGACAGGAGAAAGAAACACCATATATTTT. Translated, it gives CASSLGGTGERNTIYF.

This sequence joins TRBV29-1 and TRBJ2-7; 11 nucleotides agree with TRBD2. The V and J ends lost 5 bases and 0 bases, in that order; junction bases with no gene match: 9. The germline V gene encodes CDR1 SQVTM and CDR2 ANQGSEA. The CDR3 contains 16 residues. This chain's CDR3 is CSVWGGLAGSSYEQYF. In nucleotides, the CDR3 is TGCAGCGTTTGGGGAGGACTAGCGGGTAGCTCCTACGAGCAGTACTTC.

The chain links TRBV6-5 to TRBJ1-5; D is uncertain. Trimming cost V 5 bases and J 0 bases, with 8 bases left between them. CDR1 MNHEY and CDR2 SVGAGI come from the germline V gene. The CDR3 has 14 residues. CDR3 residues: CASSPTYSNQPQHF. The CDR3 DNA is TGTGCCAGCAGTCCCACCTATAGCAATCAGCCCCAGCATTTT.

This sequence joins TRBV30 and TRBJ1-6; 10 bases align to TRBD1. This CDR3 spans 15 amino acids. Trimming cost V 8 bases and J 6 bases; bases outside gene matches: 10. Looked up from germline, CDR1 is GTSNPN and CDR2 is SVGIG (reference sequence). CDR3 protein: CAGTGTGAGNSPLHF. The CDR3 DNA follows: TGTGCCGGTACAGGGACAGGGGCTGGTAATTCACCCCTCCACTTT. Combining the CDR3 with reference TRBV30 and TRBJ1-6 gives the whole variable domain SQTIHQWPATLVQPVGSPLSLECTVEGTSNPNLYWYRQAAGRGLQLLFYSVGIGQISSEVPQNLSASRPQDRQFILSSKKLLLSDSGFYLCAGTGTGAGNSPLHFGNGTRLTVT.

This clone is classed as medium-sized. The chain recombines TRBV3-1 (or the pseudogene TRBV3-2) with TRBJ1-1, with TRBD1 matching over 7 bases. With V trimmed by 4 bases and J by 5 bases, 7 bases remained unmatched. Germline values: CDR1 LGHDT, CDR2 YNNKEL (reference sequence). This CDR3 region has 14 residues. CDR3 bases: TGTGCCAGCAGCCCGTTGACAGGGTTGACTGAAGCTTTCTTT. Its protein is CASSPLTGLTEAFF.

V gene TRBV10-2 combines with J gene TRBJ2-1, with D unresolved. The CDR3 has 13 amino acids. Trimming pared 6 bases from V and 12 bases from J, leaving 18 bases between. CDR1 is WSHSY and CDR2 is SAAADI in the germline V gene. CDR3: CASSEQGRIAQFF. CDR3 bases: TGCGCCAGCAGCGAACAAGGGCGAATCGCGCAGTTCTTC.

The chain has TRBV6-2 or TRBV6-3 and TRBJ2-1; 10 nucleotides match TRBD2. Looked up from germline, CDR1 is MNHEY and CDR2 is SVGEGT. V lost 5 bases to trimming and J lost 3 bases; unmatched junction nucleotides: 13. The CDR3 totals 18 residues. CDR3 sequence: CASSKRLAGVTVYNEQFF. The CDR3 DNA sequence: TGTGCCAGCAGTAAAAGGCTAGCGGGAGTCACCGTCTACAATGAGCAGTTCTTC.